Listed here are 9 T cell receptor beta chains from one sample, sequenced in a study of OX40 agonist ivuxolimab in advanced cancers. Profiling relied on immunoSEQ multiplex PCR, and the TCRdb table lists in-frame clones only, not all of them. The sample yields roughly 8,100 clones, under 85% seen once. This sample comprised CD4+ or CD8+ T cells sorted from blood, obtained in a trial of the OX40 agonist ivuxolimab. The receptors here all came from an adult with an advanced solid tumor such as melanoma, head and neck, liver or kidney cancer.

V is TRBV29-1 and J is TRBJ2-2; 9 bases fit TRBD1. Germline CDR1 and CDR2: SQVTM and ANQGSEA. V lost 6 bases and J lost 6; bases outside the gene matches: 8. The CDR3 runs to 14 residues. CDR3 loop: CSVAGTGLAGELFF. The CDR3 DNA reads as TGCAGCGTAGCCGGGACAGGGCTAGCCGGGGAGCTGTTTTTT.

The chain uses TRBV9 and TRBJ1-5; possibly TRBD1 for D (5 bases). Germline loops: CDR1 SGDLS, CDR2 YYNGEE. The ends were cut back, 4 bases at V and 1 base at J, with 18 bases in the middle. The CDR3 loop spans 17 amino acids. The CDR3 reads CASSPRVGTSSNQPQHF. CDR3 in DNA: TGTGCCAGCAGCCCCCGCGTAGGGACCAGCAGCAATCAGCCCCAGCATTTT.

The chain links TRBV7-3 to TRBJ2-3, with D possibly matching TRBD2 (6 bases). Germline lookup yields CDR1 SGHTA and CDR2 FQGTGA. The CDR3 extends over 15 amino acids. V gave up 0 bases and J gave up 0 bases, with 7 bases separating them. The CDR3 reads CASSLTAGSTDTQYF. In DNA, the CDR3 is TGTGCCAGCAGCTTAACGGCGGGAAGCACAGATACGCAGTATTTT.

The chain recombines TRBV7-9 with TRBJ1-4; D uncertain. The CDR3 covers 12 residues. Trimming cost V 4 bases and J 8 bases, with 8 bases left between them. Germline CDR1 reads SEHNR; CDR2 reads FQNEAQ (reference sequence). The CDR3 nucleotides read TGTGCCAGCAGCTCCCCGGAGGAAAAACTGTTTTTT. Translating gives CASSSPEEKLFF.

The rearrangement joins TRBV7-2 to TRBJ2-1; the D call may be TRBD1 or TRBD2 (6 bases each). Trimming cost V 6 bases and J 7 bases, with 13 bases left between them. Germline CDR1 is SGHTA and CDR2 is FQGNSA. The CDR3 consists of 13 residues. The CDR3 bases are TGTGCCAGCAGTTACGGGGGCGGGAATGAGCAGTTCTTC. Protein: CASSYGGGNEQFF.

The rearrangement joins TRBV7-6 to TRBJ1-2, with D possibly being TRBD1 (5 bases). The V gene's germline CDR1 is SGHVS and CDR2 FNYEAQ. V gave up 0 bases and J gave up 5 bases, with 10 bases separating them. This CDR3 contains 14 residues. The CDR3 nucleotides are TGTGCCAGCAGCTTAGCGGACATTAATTATGGCTACACCTTC. Amino acids: CASSLADINYGYTF.

The chain links TRBV5-1 to TRBJ2-7; TRBD2 matches at 10 bases. The CDR3 is 16 amino acids. Germline CDR1 SGHRS, CDR2 YFSETQ. V was clipped by 1 base and J by 1 base; unmatched bases: 5. CDR3 DNA sequence: TGCGCCAGCAGCTTGCCTAGCGGGGGATCATCCTACGAGCAGTACTTC. This gives the protein CASSLPSGGSSYEQYF.

V gene TRBV5-4 combines with J gene TRBJ1-3; no reliable D call. V lost 0 bases to trimming and J lost 1 base, with 8 bases between them. The CDR3 sequence is 15 residues long. Germline V gene data show CDR1 as SGHNT and CDR2 as YYREEE (reference sequence). The CDR3 protein is CASSLDRASGNTIYF. CDR3 DNA: TGTGCCAGCAGCTTGGATAGGGCTTCTGGAAACACCATATATTTT.

This chain joins TRBV7-9 and TRBJ2-7; D might be TRBD1 (5 bases). V lost 5 bases, J lost 0 bases, and 14 bases lay in between. Germline lookup yields CDR1 SEHNR and CDR2 FQNEAQ (reference sequence). The CDR3 spans 15 residues. The CDR3 protein is CASSRRQSISYEQYF. The DNA of the CDR3 is TGTGCCAGCAGCCGAAGACAGTCCATCTCCTACGAGCAGTACTTC.